This entry features one T cell receptor (beta chain) sequence. Clones were read by immunoSEQ multiplex PCR, and TCRdb kept only the in-frame ones, dropping some. The sample includes roughly 360,000 clones, approximately 80% of them seen just once. This entry comes from a study of blood T cell repertoires in COVID-19. V was cut by 5 bases and J by 0 bases, with 10 bases left in between. Per the germline V gene, CDR1 is MNHEY and CDR2 is SVGAGI. The CDR3 runs 14 residues. The rearrangement links TRBV6-5 to TRBJ1-1; no reliable D call. Material: peripheral blood. This sequence originates from a human donor with acute or convalescent COVID-19. The donor label of this sample is uncertain. DNA of the CDR3: TGTGCCAGCAGTCCGGCGGTGCTGAACACTGAAGCTTTCTTT. This codes for CASSPAVLNTEAFF.